Below are 8 T cell receptor beta chains sequenced from a single sample in a study of response to subunit inactivated influenza vaccine. TCRdb re-called the RT-PCR reads with MiXCR, one entry per CDR3 protein. The sample records about 520,000 distinct CDR3 sequences, roughly 7.9% being singletons. The starting material was PBMCs from blood, obtained around 2 years after vaccination. The receptor set was obtained from a man between 50 and 75 years old who received an inactivated influenza vaccine.

This clonotype was found many times. The V and J genes are TRBV20-1 and TRBJ2-3, with 9 bases identical to TRBD2. The V segment lost 1 base and the J segment 7 bases; nucleotides outside the gene matches: 6. Germline CDR1 reads DFQATT; CDR2 reads SNEGSKA (reference sequence). The CDR3 runs to 14 residues. Here the CDR3 reads CSARAPLAGHTQYF. CDR3 in DNA: TGCAGTGCTAGAGCTCCCCTAGCGGGACATACGCAGTATTTT.

In its sample, this clonotype was seen many times. The genes are TRBV3-1 and TRBJ1-1; tentatively, D is TRBD1 (5 bases). This CDR3 has 12 residues. Trimming took 1 base from V and 10 from J, leaving 10 bases between them. Germline assignment: CDR1 LGHDT and CDR2 YNNKEL (reference sequence). Here the CDR3 reads CASSQGGRGAFF. CDR3 DNA sequence: TGTGCCAGCAGCCAAGGGGGACGAGGAGCTTTCTTT.

This clonotype has just a few counts. The gene calls are TRBV20-1 and TRBJ2-5; 11 bases are shared with TRBD2. This CDR3 is 16 amino acids long. Germline values: CDR1 DFQATT, CDR2 SNEGSKA (reference sequence). The V segment lost 2 bases and the J segment 1 base; nucleotides outside the gene matches: 6. CDR3 amino acids: CSARKPGLAVQETQYF. DNA for the CDR3: TGCAGTGCTAGAAAGCCGGGACTAGCGGTCCAAGAGACCCAGTACTTC.

This clonotype occurred a few times. The V gene is TRBV20-1, the J gene TRBJ2-3, with D possibly TRBD2 on 6 matching bases. V gave up 4 bases and J gave up 2 bases, with 19 bases separating them. The CDR3 is made up of 16 amino acids. Germline lookup yields CDR1 DFQATT and CDR2 SNEGSKA (reference sequence). CDR3 loop: CSANRGSGDNTDTQYF. The CDR3 nucleotides read TGCAGTGCTAATAGGGGTAGCGGCGACAACACAGATACGCAGTATTTT.

V is TRBV4-1 and J is TRBJ1-6; 8 bases agree with TRBD1. Unmatched junction bases numbered 5, after V lost 3 bases and J lost 7 bases. Germline CDR1 and CDR2: MGHRA and YSYEKL. This CDR3 is 15 amino acids long. For the CDR3, the DNA is TGCGCCAGCAGCCAGCGACAGGGGCTAAATTCACCCCTCCACTTT. Translating it yields CASSQRQGLNSPLHF.

In its sample, this clonotype was seen a few times. This chain joins TRBV28 and TRBJ2-3; D is unclear. Trimming cost V 3 bases and J 0 bases, with 10 bases left between them. The CDR3 covers 15 residues. In germline, CDR1 is MDHEN, CDR2 SYDVKM. CDR3 bases: TGTGCCAGCAGTTTTGAGCCAGCGAGCACAGATACGCAGTATTTT. Protein product: CASSFEPASTDTQYF.

This clonotype was detected ten times or more. V and J are TRBV7-2 and TRBJ2-2; TRBD1 matches at 7 bases. Per the germline V gene, CDR1 is SGHTA and CDR2 is FQGNSA. The CDR3 is 14 residues long. V dropped 5 bases and J dropped 7; count of bases not matched to a gene: 7. The CDR3 bases are TGTGCCAGCAGCCCCGCGTGGACAGGCGGGGAGCTGTTTTTT. This gives the protein CASSPAWTGGELFF.

The V gene is TRBV4-2, the J gene TRBJ2-7; D remains ambiguous. The germline gives CDR1 LGHNA, CDR2 YNFKEQ. Trimming pared 0 bases from V and 2 bases from J, leaving 8 bases between. CDR3 size: 14 residues. The CDR3 DNA sequence: TGTGCCAGCAGCCAAGAGGCCCGAACCTACGAGCAGTACTTC. Encoded protein: CASSQEARTYEQYF.